What follows are 13 T cell receptor beta chains derived from one specimen sequenced in a study of T cell responses to AZD1222 COVID-19 vaccine. Clones were sequenced by immunoSEQ multiplex PCR, and TCRdb holds only the in-frame ones, with some missing. The data show 150,000 to 200,000 clones, around 93% seen once. The sample in question was peripheral blood, obtained on day 0 of AZD1222 vaccination. The receptors were sampled from an adult in good health.

This chain links TRBV5-1 with TRBJ1-2; D unresolved. Germline loops: CDR1 SGHRS, CDR2 YFSETQ. CDR3 length equals 13 residues. V shed 0 bases and J shed 2 bases, with 5 bases lying between them. CDR3 loop: CASSLDRNYGYTF. CDR3 nucleotides: TGCGCCAGCAGCTTGGACAGAAACTATGGCTACACCTTC.

This clone showed up just a few times. The chain combines TRBV30 with TRBJ1-5, with D hard to call. Trimming left V 1 base short and J 4 bases short, with 11 bases between. CDR3 size: 14 residues. Germline CDR1 reads GTSNPN; CDR2 reads SVGIG (reference sequence). In DNA, the CDR3 is TGTGCCTGGAGTGATGGAGGACGAAATCAGCCCCAGCATTTT. It yields the protein CAWSDGGRNQPQHF.

CDR3 nucleotide sequence: TGTGCCAGCAGCTTCCGGGACAAGAACACTGAAGCTTTCTTT. This sequence encodes CASSFRDKNTEAFF. The rearrangement joins TRBV12-1 to TRBJ1-1; the table calls TRBD1, which could not be checked here. TRBV12-1 is listed as a pseudogene. This CDR3 has 14 amino acids.

J is TRBJ2-1 and V is TRBV7-9; possibly TRBD1 for D (5 bases). The germline V gene encodes CDR1 SEHNR and CDR2 FQNEAQ (reference sequence). The CDR3 covers 16 residues. V lost 2 bases and J 5 bases, leaving 16 bases between the germline ends. The CDR3 is CASSLKAGSGNNEQFF. Here the CDR3 DNA reads TGTGCCAGCAGCTTAAAGGCAGGGTCAGGGAACAATGAGCAGTTCTTC.

The rearrangement links TRBV29-1 to TRBJ2-7; D may match TRBD1 or TRBD2 (7 bases each). With 7 bases removed from V and 3 bases from J, the gap between germline ends came to 19 bases. Germline V CDR1 and CDR2: SQVTM, ANQGSEA. The CDR3 sequence is 14 residues long. In nucleotides, the CDR3 is TGCAGCGCCCGAGAGCAGGGGGAGGGCTACGAGCAGTACTTC. This translates into CSAREQGEGYEQYF.

The genes are TRBV19 and TRBJ2-5; a possible D gene is TRBD2 (6 bases). The CDR3 consists of 14 residues. Germline-derived CDR1 and CDR2 are LNHDA and SQIVND (reference sequence). V gave up 5 bases and J gave up 7 bases, with 17 bases separating them. The CDR3 sequence is CASSPGTRGLTQYF. The CDR3 DNA is TGTGCCAGTAGTCCCGGGACTCGAGGGTTGACCCAGTACTTC.

The rearrangement joins TRBV9 to TRBJ2-1; maybe TRBD1 (6 bases). Germline CDR1 SGDLS, CDR2 YYNGEE. This CDR3 region has 14 residues. Trimming took off 6 bases at V and 7 bases at J, with 17 bases between the two ends. CDR3 amino acids: CASNPYHRANEQFF. For the CDR3, the DNA is TGTGCCAGCAATCCGTATCACAGGGCGAATGAGCAGTTCTTC. Variable domain in full (rest from reference TRBV9 and TRBJ2-1): DSGVTQTPKHLITATGQRVTLRCSPRSGDLSVYWYQQSLDQGLQFLIQYYNGEERAKGNILERFSAQQFPDLHSELNLSSLELGDSALYFCASNPYHRANEQFFGPGTRLTVL.

The chain combines TRBV19 with TRBJ1-1, with TRBD1 matching 12 bases. The germline V gene has CDR1 LNHDA and CDR2 SQIVND (reference sequence). Trimming took 6 bases from V and 10 from J; bases not matched to a gene: 6. The CDR3 sequence is 13 residues long. The CDR3 loop is CASRGTGGELAFF. The DNA for the CDR3 is TGTGCCAGTAGAGGGACAGGGGGCGAATTAGCTTTCTTT.

In this sample, this clone turned up once. The rearrangement joins TRBV5-1 to TRBJ2-3, with 10 bases matching TRBD2. The V gene end was trimmed by 4 bases and the J gene end by 6 bases; junction bases not matched to a gene: 14. The CDR3 is 17 residues long. Germline V gene lookup returns CDR1 SGHRS and CDR2 YFSETQ. For the CDR3, the DNA is TGCGCCAGCAGCGGCCACAGCGGGAGGGCGGTAGGGGATACGCAGTATTTT. Its protein product is CASSGHSGRAVGDTQYF.

The genes are TRBV2 and TRBJ1-2; D uncertain. Germline CDR1 reads SNHLY; CDR2 reads FYNNEI. Trimming stripped 6 bases from V and 5 bases from J, with 13 bases between. This CDR3 region has 13 residues. The CDR3 DNA is TGTGCCAGCAGCGAACCAGAAAAATATGGCTACACCTTC. Translation gives CASSEPEKYGYTF.

The genes are TRBV5-1 and TRBJ2-7; no clear D. Per germline, CDR1 SGHRS and CDR2 YFSETQ. The CDR3 extends over 15 amino acids. Trimming pared 0 bases from V and 7 bases from J, leaving 17 bases between. In DNA, the CDR3 is TGCGCCAGCAGCTTGGAGGACGGAGTACTGCGTGAGCAGTACTTC. Amino acids: CASSLEDGVLREQYF.

This clone was detected a few times. The CDR3: CASSLATLAGIHEQYF. DNA of the CDR3: TGTGCCAGCAGTTTAGCCACCCTAGCGGGAATCCACGAGCAGTACTTC. The genes are TRBV27 and TRBJ2-7; 9 bases fit TRBD2. Germline CDR1 and CDR2: MNHEY and SMNVEV (reference sequence). This CDR3 spans 16 amino acids. V shed 2 bases and J 5 bases; nucleotides not matched to a gene: 10.

This clone occurred once. V is TRBV7-9 and J is TRBJ2-7, with 7 bases lining up with TRBD1. The V gene end was trimmed by 5 bases and the J gene end by 4 bases; junction bases not matched to a gene: 8. Germline V gene lookup returns CDR1 SEHNR and CDR2 FQNEAQ (reference sequence). The CDR3 spans 14 residues. CDR3: CASSQHRGGYEQYF. For the CDR3, the DNA is TGTGCCAGCAGCCAACACAGGGGCGGTTACGAGCAGTACTTC.